A selection of T cell receptor beta chains follows, all from one sample in a study of monozygotic twins with cystic fibrosis. Generated by immunoSEQ multiplex PCR, the TCRdb table keeps only in-frame clones and is missing some. The table shows more than 9,500 clones, with 70% to 90% occurring only once. The specimen sequenced was blood. The receptor source for this set is a man between 18 and 29 years old with cystic fibrosis. Each CDR3 is given with its conserved first and last residue. The D gene is left open where the match is weak. The size field is filled for only some rows; it gives once, few, many or a size class.

TRBJ1-2,TRBV4-3,once,NA,CASSQVFGGSWGYTF
TRBJ2-7,TRBV5-5,NA,TRBD1,CASSPFLARGLYEQYF
TRBJ1-3,TRBV2,NA,NA,CASRSGGENTIYF
TRBJ2-7,TRBV5-6,NA,TRBD1,CASSLTGQGVYEQYF
TRBJ1-1,TRBV6-6,NA,NA,CASSYSSTSNTEAFF
TRBJ1-4,TRBV5-5,NA,NA,CASSLPGEKLFF
TRBJ2-5,TRBV9,NA,TRBD1,CASSSTGGGETQYF
TRBJ2-3,TRBV5-4,few,TRBD2,CASSPGLGVDTQYF
TRBJ2-7,TRBV27,NA,TRBD1,CASSSPPRQGGNEQYF
TRBJ2-5,TRBV2,NA,TRBD2,CASSDLRLAVTQETQYF
TRBJ2-2,TRBV9,NA,NA,CASSVDVGELFF
TRBJ2-2,TRBV7-7,NA,NA,CASSPLAGKNTGELFF
TRBJ1-2,TRBV6-5,NA,NA,CASGYGDHGYTF
TRBJ2-5,TRBV30,NA,NA,CAWSSSFETQYF
TRBJ2-5,TRBV12-5,NA,TRBD1,CASGPTGASEETQYF
TRBJ1-6,TRBV5-6,NA,NA,CASSSQVFGSPLHF
TRBJ1-2,TRBV19,NA,NA,CASSIGATPGGGYTF
TRBJ2-7,TRBV2,NA,NA,CASSEYYEQYF
TRBJ2-3,TRBV19,NA,NA,CASSILEKGTASTDTQYF
TRBJ1-2,TRBV30,NA,NA,CAWSVLPPQGYGYTF
TRBJ2-3,TRBV19,NA,NA,CASRPGAPSADTQYF
TRBJ2-1,TRBV30,NA,TRBD2,CAWSLSGLASYNEQFF
TRBJ1-1,TRBV30,NA,NA,CAWSHEADTEAFF
TRBJ1-3,TRBV6-5,NA,TRBD1,CASRTGGTGNTIYF
TRBJ1-1,TRBV13,NA,NA,CASSPTRNTEAFF
TRBJ2-3,TRBV4-2,NA,TRBD2,CASSQDTSGRSDTQYF
TRBJ2-7,TRBV2,NA,NA,CASSERGAGVLYEQYF
TRBJ2-2,TRBV25-1,NA,TRBD1,CASQEDRGPPGELFF
TRBJ2-2,TRBV10-3,NA,NA,CATGQQNTGELFF
TRBJ1-2,TRBV5-1,few,NA,CASSLAGGMGGYTF
TRBJ2-1,TRBV4-1,NA,NA,CASSQVDILSYNEQFF
TRBJ1-6,TRBV5-6,NA,NA,CASSPDLETGNSPLHF
TRBJ2-5,TRBV6-1,NA,NA,CASLRGWEETQYF
TRBJ2-3,TRBV19,NA,NA,CASRSRGGWDTQYF
TRBJ1-1,TRBV7-9,NA,TRBD1,CASSRTDRGPRAFF
TRBJ2-4,TRBV6-1,NA,NA,CASNPIPPQSDIQYF
TRBJ1-2,TRBV19,once,NA,CASSINGAVYGYTF
TRBJ2-6,TRBV7-8,NA,NA,CASSILVPGANVLTF
TRBJ1-3,TRBV19,few,NA,CASSTRGSGNTIYF
TRBJ2-3,TRBV18,NA,TRBD1,CASSRTGGGTDTQYF
TRBJ2-3,TRBV4-3,NA,NA,CASSQDSGIVTDTQYF
TRBJ1-2,TRBV6-1,NA,TRBD1,CASEGTGWNHGYTF
TRBJ2-4,TRBV7-9,NA,NA,CASSFPGTKNIQYF
TRBJ2-3,TRBV28,NA,TRBD2,CGSNPSGPGADTQYF
TRBJ2-3,TRBV27,NA,NA,CASATSGDTQYF
TRBJ2-2,TRBV5-1,NA,TRBD2,CASSPASGITGELFF
TRBJ2-2,TRBV7-8,NA,NA,CASSLDLGVWTGELFF
TRBJ2-3,TRBV5-1,NA,TRBD2,CASRTGTSGRRPSGDTQYF
TRBJ2-4,TRBV18,NA,NA,CASSPLTRTAKNIQYF
TRBJ2-1,TRBV28,once,NA,CASSFWKGGNEQFF
TRBJ2-7,TRBV28,NA,NA,CASSLARDGAYEQYF
TRBJ1-3,TRBV5-1,once,NA,CASSLGASGNTIYF